The 31 T cell receptor beta chains below come from one sample, sequenced in a study of T-cell memory formation after mild COVID-19. In TCRdb, the 5' RACE reads were re-called with MiXCR into one record per CDR3 protein. The top ten hold about 8.1% of the sample, which has 550,000 to 600,000 distinct CDR3 sequences, around a sixth seen once. Sequencing was performed on PBMCs or a T cell subset sorted from them (not recorded which). The receptor set was obtained from an adult woman who had mild COVID-19 (a few samples of this study predate the infection). Cell type and time point are not known.

This clonotype showed up just a few times. V and J are TRBV4-2 and TRBJ2-1, with a weak D call TRBD2 (6 bases). Trimming took off 3 bases at V and 0 bases at J, with 9 bases between the two ends. The CDR3 runs 15 residues. Germline V gene sequence: CDR1 LGHNA, CDR2 YNFKEQ. CDR3: CASSHRESSYNEQFF. The CDR3 DNA reads TGTGCCAGCAGCCACCGGGAGAGCTCCTACAATGAGCAGTTCTTC.

V gene TRBV27 combines with J gene TRBJ2-5; TRBD1 matches 10 bases. The CDR3 sequence is 15 residues long. V shed 8 bases and J 3 bases; nucleotides not matched to a gene: 9. From germline, CDR1 is MNHEY and CDR2 SMNVEV (reference sequence). The DNA of the CDR3 is TGTGCCAGCGGAAACCCCGGGACAGGGGAAGAGACCCAGTACTTC. Residues: CASGNPGTGEETQYF.

This clonotype has just a few counts. The chain carries TRBV2 and TRBJ2-2; D remains unclear. Germline V gene lookup returns CDR1 SNHLY and CDR2 FYNNEI. This CDR3 contains 15 residues. V was pared by 6 bases and J by 0 bases, with 11 bases between. The CDR3 sequence is CASRQTDANTGELFF. The CDR3, as DNA: TGTGCCAGCAGACAAACGGACGCGAACACCGGGGAGCTGTTTTTT.

This clonotype was detected a few times. The chain joins TRBV7-3 to TRBJ1-1; 8 bases match TRBD1. The CDR3 runs to 13 residues. Germline CDR1 reads SGHTA; CDR2 reads FQGTGA. V lost 2 bases, J lost 8 bases, and 4 bases stayed unmatched. CDR3 DNA sequence: TGTGCCAGCAGCTTAGCCAGGGGGCGAGAAGCTTTCTTT. As protein: CASSLARGREAFF.

DNA of the CDR3: TGTGCCAGCAGCCCACCCACGAGGAGAAACACCATATATTTT. It codes for CASSPPTRRNTIYF. The V gene is TRBV12-3 or TRBV12-4, the J gene TRBJ1-3; D is unresolved. Trimming took off 6 bases at V and 5 bases at J, with 14 bases between the two ends. The CDR3 is 14 amino acids.

There are many counts of this clonotype. The chain is built from TRBV7-2 and TRBJ2-7; D is undetermined. The CDR3 spans 11 residues. Germline assignment: CDR1 SGHTA and CDR2 FQGNSA. V gave up 0 bases and J gave up 7 bases, with 4 bases separating them. CDR3 nucleotide sequence: TGTGCCAGCAGCTTAGCGTGGGAGCAGTACTTC. Translation gives CASSLAWEQYF.

The chain joins TRBV18 to TRBJ1-1, with 10 bases identical to TRBD1. Germline CDR1 reads KGHSH; CDR2 reads LQKENI. This CDR3 comprises 15 residues. J gave up 3 bases and V 3 bases, and 4 bases lay outside the gene matches. The CDR3 DNA is TGTGCCAGCTCACCCCAGGGGACAGGGGACACTGAAGCTTTCTTT. It translates to CASSPQGTGDTEAFF.

This clonotype was seen more than once but under ten times. The chain couples TRBV7-9 to TRBJ2-7, with 8 nucleotides matching TRBD1. With 4 bases clipped from V and 3 bases from J, the junction kept 17 bases outside the gene matches. There are 18 residues in the CDR3. The germline CDR1 and CDR2 sequences are SEHNR and FQNEAQ (reference sequence). Here the CDR3 DNA reads TGTGCCAGCAGCTCCCCGGGGCGGGGTCAGGGGGCGGTCTACGAGCAGTACTTC. It encodes CASSSPGRGQGAVYEQYF.

The gene calls are TRBV5-1 and TRBJ1-1, with 10 bases matching TRBD1. CDR3 length: 16 residues. CDR1 is SGHRS, CDR2 YFSETQ, per germline. Trimming took 4 bases from V and 3 from J; bases not matched to a gene: 9. In nucleotides, the CDR3 is TGCGCCAGCAGCCTCGGACAGGGGGGGATTTACACTGAAGCTTTCTTT. Its translation: CASSLGQGGIYTEAFF.

This rearrangement joins TRBV6-5 to TRBJ1-3; no clear D gene. Deletions cut 6 bases from V and 4 bases from J, with 4 bases between. The CDR3 is made up of 11 amino acids. CDR1 is MNHEY and CDR2 is SVGAGI in the germline V gene. The CDR3 DNA reads TGTGCCAGCAGCCAAGGAAACACCATATATTTT. Translated: CASSQGNTIYF.

This clonotype appeared a few times. J is TRBJ1-5 and V is TRBV5-5; D gene ambiguous. Trimming took 1 base from V and 3 from J, leaving 11 bases between them. The CDR3 sequence is 15 residues long. From germline, CDR1 is SGHKS and CDR2 YYEKEE (reference sequence). The CDR3 DNA follows: TGTGCCAGCAGCTTGTGGTTTGGGGACAATCAGCCCCAGCATTTT. It codes for CASSLWFGDNQPQHF.

This clonotype has a handful of counts. The rearrangement joins TRBV7-9 to TRBJ2-1; D might be TRBD1 (6 bases). The V gene lost 4 bases and the J gene lost 0 bases, with 19 bases spanning the gap. This CDR3 has 18 amino acids. Germline lookup yields CDR1 SEHNR and CDR2 FQNEAQ (reference sequence). CDR3 DNA sequence: TGTGCCAGCAGCTCGAGAGCCGGGACCAGGGGCTCCTACAATGAGCAGTTCTTC. This translates into CASSSRAGTRGSYNEQFF. The whole variable domain, remainder taken from reference TRBV7-9 and TRBJ2-1, is DTGVSQNPRHKITKRGQNVTFRCDPISEHNRLYWYRQTLGQGPEFLTYFQNEAQLEKSRLLSDRFSAERPKGSFSTLEIQRTEQGDSAMYLCASSSRAGTRGSYNEQFFGPGTRLTVL.

V gene TRBV12-3 or TRBV12-4 combines with J gene TRBJ2-2; D ambiguous. Trimming removed 1 base at V and 6 bases at J, with 9 bases between. There are 14 residues in the CDR3. The CDR3 reads CASSLGTDAGELFF. The CDR3 DNA sequence: TGTGCCAGCAGTTTAGGGACCGATGCCGGGGAGCTGTTTTTT.

This clonotype came up many times. The chain is built from TRBV27 and TRBJ2-3; D gene uncertain. The germline V gene encodes CDR1 MNHEY and CDR2 SMNVEV (reference sequence). The CDR3 is 12 residues long. V dropped 4 bases and J dropped 1 base, with 3 bases sitting between them. This chain's CDR3 is CASSSRTDTQYF. The CDR3 DNA reads TGTGCCAGCAGTTCTCGCACAGATACGCAGTATTTT.

The chain links TRBV19 to TRBJ2-1, with 9 bases matching TRBD2. The CDR3 extends over 15 amino acids. Trimming removed 3 bases from V and 10 bases from J; junction bases left unmatched: 10. The V gene's germline CDR1 is LNHDA and CDR2 SQIVND (reference sequence). CDR3 region: CASSIPSGRSREQFF. In DNA form, the CDR3 reads TGTGCCAGTAGTATCCCCAGCGGGAGGAGTAGGGAGCAGTTCTTC.

This clonotype was counted at least ten times. This chain connects TRBV5-6 to TRBJ2-7; 8 positions match TRBD1. The germline CDR1 and CDR2 sequences are SGHDT and YYEEEE. Germline trimming cut 3 bases from V and 3 bases from J; bases unmatched to any gene: 8. The CDR3 has 15 amino acids. This CDR3 reads CASSWGTGSHYEQYF. In DNA, the CDR3 is TGTGCCAGCAGCTGGGGGACAGGTTCCCACTACGAGCAGTACTTC.

This clonotype was observed many times. V usage is TRBV7-3 and J usage is TRBJ2-1; 11 bases match TRBD2. Germline assignment: CDR1 SGHTA and CDR2 FQGTGA. The CDR3 has 15 amino acids. The junction had 4 bases not matched to a gene; V was cut back by 5 bases and J by 4 bases. The CDR3 reads CASSPTSGGYNEQFF. CDR3 nucleotides: TGTGCCAGCAGCCCCACTAGCGGGGGATACAATGAGCAGTTCTTC. The full variable domain, its missing parts supplied by reference TRBV7-3 and TRBJ2-1, is GAGVSQTPSNKVTEKGKYVELRCDPISGHTALYWYRQSLGQGPEFLIYFQGTGAADDSGLPNDRFFAVRPEGSVSTLKIQRTERGDSAVYLCASSPTSGGYNEQFFGPGTRLTVL.

This clonotype was seen only once. The chain couples TRBV7-2 to TRBJ2-2; 8 bases agree with TRBD2. CDR3 size: 17 residues. Germline trimming cut 2 bases from V and 4 bases from J; bases unmatched to any gene: 9. Germline V gives CDR1 SGHTA, CDR2 FQGNSA. This chain's CDR3 is CASSLRLTSAFTGELFF. For the CDR3, the DNA is TGTGCCAGCAGCTTAAGACTGACTAGCGCTTTCACCGGGGAGCTGTTTTTT.

The chain couples TRBV12-3 or TRBV12-4 to TRBJ2-4, with TRBD1 identical over 11 bases. With V trimmed by 6 bases and J by 5 bases, 6 bases remained unmatched. This CDR3 comprises 15 residues. CDR3 residues: CASRRDRGSENIQYF. The CDR3 coding sequence is TGTGCCAGCAGAAGGGACAGGGGGAGCGAAAACATTCAGTACTTC.

The chain couples TRBV9 to TRBJ2-7, with TRBD1 identical over 9 bases. V shed 2 bases, J shed 4 bases, and the junction held 10 bases outside the gene matches. The CDR3 is 16 residues long. Germline values: CDR1 SGDLS, CDR2 YYNGEE. The CDR3 sequence: CASSVSGTGNVYEQYF. Written as DNA, the CDR3 is TGTGCCAGCAGCGTGTCCGGGACAGGGAATGTTTACGAGCAGTACTTC.

This sequence joins TRBV6-5 and TRBJ2-7; D might be TRBD1 (5 bases). V was clipped by 6 bases and J by 4 bases, with 19 bases between them. In germline, CDR1 is MNHEY, CDR2 SVGAGI. This CDR3 has 15 residues. CDR3 sequence (DNA): TGTGCCAGCAGCCAAGGACACCCCCGGGCATACGAGCAGTACTTC. It translates to CASSQGHPRAYEQYF.

In its sample, this clonotype was seen many times. This rearrangement joins TRBV7-2 to TRBJ2-1; 8 bases fit TRBD2. CDR1 and CDR2 from the germline V gene are SGHTA and FQGNSA. The trim removed 5 bases at V and 5 bases at J, leaving 8 bases unmatched. The length of the CDR3 is 15 residues. The CDR3 coding sequence is TGTGCCAGCAGCCCAGGGGCGGGAGGAAACAATGAGCAGTTCTTC. Protein sequence: CASSPGAGGNNEQFF.

This clonotype has only a few counts. The chain has TRBV19 and TRBJ1-1, with TRBD1 matching over 7 bases. The germline gives CDR1 LNHDA, CDR2 SQIVND (reference sequence). V was pared by 6 bases and J by 0 bases, with 7 bases of the junction left unmatched. The CDR3 sequence is 15 residues long. The CDR3 DNA reads as TGTGCCAGTAGACCGGGACAGAGCCTGAACACTGAAGCTTTCTTT. It specifies CASRPGQSLNTEAFF.

The chain is built from TRBV13 and TRBJ2-5; D remains unclear. Germline lookup yields CDR1 PRHDT and CDR2 FYEKMQ (reference sequence). Trimming removed 3 bases from V and 2 bases from J, with 10 bases in between. CDR3 size: 14 residues. The CDR3 DNA follows: TGTGCCAGCAGCTTGGCATCACGACAAGAGACCCAGTACTTC. Its translation: CASSLASRQETQYF.

This clonotype was recorded a few times. The J gene is TRBJ1-4, the V gene TRBV6-5; 8 bases align to TRBD1. The CDR3 consists of 17 residues. Per the germline V gene, CDR1 is MNHEY and CDR2 is SVGAGI. The trim removed 0 bases at V and 0 bases at J, leaving 3 bases unmatched. The chain's CDR3 is CASSYSTGGATNEKLFF. Here the CDR3 DNA reads TGTGCCAGCAGTTACTCCACAGGGGGAGCAACTAATGAAAAACTGTTTTTT.

This clonotype has only a few counts. V is TRBV29-1 and J is TRBJ2-1, with 8 bases fitting TRBD1. The CDR3 covers 12 residues. The V gene's germline CDR1 is SQVTM and CDR2 ANQGSEA. The V gene end was trimmed by 5 bases and the J gene end by 7 bases; junction bases not matched to a gene: 4. The CDR3 DNA is TGCAGCGTTCTGGACAGGGATAATGAGCAGTTCTTC. This translates into CSVLDRDNEQFF.

The V call is TRBV5-1, the J call TRBJ1-6; D not certain. The CDR3 has 16 amino acids. V was cut by 0 bases and J by 6 bases, with 13 bases left in between. CDR1 is SGHRS and CDR2 is YFSETQ in the germline V gene. The CDR3 DNA follows: TGCGCCAGCAGCTTGGGGTCAGGTGAAGTTAATTCACCCCTCCACTTT. Amino acids: CASSLGSGEVNSPLHF. Full variable domain (rest looked up from reference TRBV5-1 and TRBJ1-6): KAGVTQTPRYLIKTRGQQVTLSCSPISGHRSVSWYQQTPGQGLQFLFEYFSETQRNKGNFPGRFSGRQFSNSRSEMNVSTLELGDSALYLCASSLGSGEVNSPLHFGNGTRLTVT.

The chain combines TRBV30 with TRBJ1-2; D remains ambiguous. V lost 0 bases, J lost 7 bases, and 9 bases lay in between. The CDR3 length is 12 residues. CDR1 and CDR2 from the germline V gene are GTSNPN and SVGIG (reference sequence). The CDR3 here is CAWSVRERGYTF. As DNA, the CDR3 is TGTGCCTGGAGTGTACGGGAACGTGGCTACACCTTC.

This clonotype has more than one count but fewer than ten. The CDR3 spells CASSLGQTGGYTF. CDR3 nucleotide sequence: TGTGCCAGCAGTTTAGGGCAGACAGGAGGCTACACCTTC. The V gene is TRBV27, the J gene TRBJ1-2, with TRBD1 as a possible D gene (6 bases). CDR3 length: 13 residues. V was clipped by 2 bases and J by 8 bases, with 12 bases between them. Germline CDR1 reads MNHEY; CDR2 reads SMNVEV (reference sequence).

The rearrangement joins TRBV7-9 to TRBJ1-1; D remains ambiguous. V lost 3 bases to trimming and J lost 6 bases, with 17 bases between them. Germline CDR1 SEHNR, CDR2 FQNEAQ (reference sequence). The CDR3 sequence is 15 residues long. The CDR3 protein is CASSFESGPSSEAFF. CDR3 in DNA: TGTGCCAGCAGCTTCGAATCGGGCCCGTCCTCTGAAGCTTTCTTT.

This clonotype was counted at least ten times. The rearrangement uses TRBV6-2 or TRBV6-3 and TRBJ2-3; the D is unclear. Germline CDR1 is MNHEY and CDR2 is SVGEGT. Trimming cost V 8 bases and J 6 bases, with 15 bases left between them. The CDR3 has 13 residues. The CDR3 here is CASGPGTDDTQYF. The DNA of the CDR3 is TGTGCCAGCGGACCTGGTACAGATGATACGCAGTATTTT.